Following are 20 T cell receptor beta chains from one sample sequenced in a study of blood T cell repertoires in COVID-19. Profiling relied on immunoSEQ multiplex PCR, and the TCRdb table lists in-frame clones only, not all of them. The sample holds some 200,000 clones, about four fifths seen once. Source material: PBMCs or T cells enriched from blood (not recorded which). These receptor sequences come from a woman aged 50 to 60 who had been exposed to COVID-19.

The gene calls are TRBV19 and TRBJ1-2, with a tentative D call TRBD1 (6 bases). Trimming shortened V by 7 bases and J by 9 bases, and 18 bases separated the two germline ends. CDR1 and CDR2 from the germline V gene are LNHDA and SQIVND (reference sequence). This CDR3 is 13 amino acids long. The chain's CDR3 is CASMGDIMVSYTF. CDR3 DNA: TGTGCCAGTATGGGGGACATCATGGTCAGCTACACCTTC.

The CDR3 loop is CASSLKGGALKAFF. In nucleotides, the CDR3 is TGTGCCAGCAGCTTGAAAGGGGGAGCCCTGAAAGCTTTCTTT. V is TRBV5-8 and J is TRBJ1-1, with D possibly being TRBD1 (6 bases). Trimming pared 1 base from V and 9 bases from J, leaving 16 bases between. CDR1 and CDR2 from the germline V gene are SGHTS and YDEGEE. CDR3 length: 14 amino acids.

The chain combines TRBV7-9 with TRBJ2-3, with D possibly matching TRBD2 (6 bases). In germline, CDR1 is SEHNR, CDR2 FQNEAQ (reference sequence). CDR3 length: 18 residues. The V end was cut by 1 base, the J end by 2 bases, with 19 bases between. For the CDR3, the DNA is TGTGCCAGCAGCTTAGGTGGCGTCTCTCAGGGACTCACAGATACGCAGTATTTT. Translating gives CASSLGGVSQGLTDTQYF.

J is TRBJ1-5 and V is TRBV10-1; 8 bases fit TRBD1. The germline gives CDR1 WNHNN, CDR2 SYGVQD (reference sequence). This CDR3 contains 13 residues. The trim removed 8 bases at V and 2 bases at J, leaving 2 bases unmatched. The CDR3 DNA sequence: TGCGCCAGCGGACAGGGCGGCAATCAGCCCCAGCATTTT. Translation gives CASGQGGNQPQHF.

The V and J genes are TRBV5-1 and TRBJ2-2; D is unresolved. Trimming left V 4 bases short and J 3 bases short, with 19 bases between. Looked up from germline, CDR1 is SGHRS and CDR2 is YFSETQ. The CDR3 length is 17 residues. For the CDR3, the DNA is TGCGCCAGCAGCGTTAAGCCCCCGACACGCGACACCGGGGAGCTGTTTTTT. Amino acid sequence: CASSVKPPTRDTGELFF.

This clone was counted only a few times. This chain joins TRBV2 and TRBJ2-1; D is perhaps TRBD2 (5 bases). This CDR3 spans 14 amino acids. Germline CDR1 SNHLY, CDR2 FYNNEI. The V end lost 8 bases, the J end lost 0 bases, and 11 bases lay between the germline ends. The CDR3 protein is CASGSTSSYNEQFF. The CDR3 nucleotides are TGTGCCAGCGGAAGTACTAGCTCCTACAATGAGCAGTTCTTC.

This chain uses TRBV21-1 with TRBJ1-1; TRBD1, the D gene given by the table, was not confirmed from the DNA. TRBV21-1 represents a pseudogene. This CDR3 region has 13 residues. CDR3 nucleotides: TGTGCCAGCAGCAAAGGGAACAGGCATGAAGCTTTCTTT. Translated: CASSKGNRHEAFF.

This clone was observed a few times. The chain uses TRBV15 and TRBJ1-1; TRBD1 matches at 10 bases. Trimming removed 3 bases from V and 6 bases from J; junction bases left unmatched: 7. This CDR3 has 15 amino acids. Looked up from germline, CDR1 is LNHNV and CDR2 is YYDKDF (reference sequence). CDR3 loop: CATSSGQGGVAEAFF. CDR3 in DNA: TGTGCCACCAGCAGCGGACAGGGGGGAGTGGCTGAAGCTTTCTTT.

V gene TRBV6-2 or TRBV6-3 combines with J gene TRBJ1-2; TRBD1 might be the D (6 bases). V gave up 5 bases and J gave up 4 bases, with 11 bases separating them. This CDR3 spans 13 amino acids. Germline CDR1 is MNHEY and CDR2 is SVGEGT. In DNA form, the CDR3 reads TGTGCCAGCAGTCTCCAGGGGCTCTATGGCTACACCTTC. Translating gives CASSLQGLYGYTF.

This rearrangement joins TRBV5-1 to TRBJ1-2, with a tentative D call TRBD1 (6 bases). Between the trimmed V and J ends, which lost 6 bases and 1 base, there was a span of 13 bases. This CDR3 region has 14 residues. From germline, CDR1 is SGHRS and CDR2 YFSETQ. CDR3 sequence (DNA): TGCGCCAGCAACACAGGGAATAATAACTATGGCTACACCTTC. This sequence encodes CASNTGNNNYGYTF.

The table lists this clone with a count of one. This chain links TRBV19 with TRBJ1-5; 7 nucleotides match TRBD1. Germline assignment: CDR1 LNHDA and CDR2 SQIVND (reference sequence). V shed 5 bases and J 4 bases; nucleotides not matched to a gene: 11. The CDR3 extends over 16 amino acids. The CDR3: CASSGQALVANQPQHF. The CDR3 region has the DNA TGTGCCAGTAGTGGACAGGCCCTAGTCGCGAATCAGCCCCAGCATTTT.

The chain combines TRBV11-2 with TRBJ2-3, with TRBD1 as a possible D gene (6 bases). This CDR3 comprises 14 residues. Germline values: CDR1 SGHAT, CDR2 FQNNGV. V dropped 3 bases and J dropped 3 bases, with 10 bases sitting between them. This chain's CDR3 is CASSLLGGTDTQYF. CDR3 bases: TGTGCCAGCAGCTTGCTAGGGGGAACAGATACGCAGTATTTT.

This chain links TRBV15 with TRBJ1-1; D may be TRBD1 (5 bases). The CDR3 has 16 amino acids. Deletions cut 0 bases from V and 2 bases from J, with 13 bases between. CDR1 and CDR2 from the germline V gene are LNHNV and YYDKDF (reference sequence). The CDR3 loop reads CATSRDQGHFNTEAFF. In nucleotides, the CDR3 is TGTGCCACCAGCAGAGATCAAGGACACTTCAACACTGAAGCTTTCTTT.

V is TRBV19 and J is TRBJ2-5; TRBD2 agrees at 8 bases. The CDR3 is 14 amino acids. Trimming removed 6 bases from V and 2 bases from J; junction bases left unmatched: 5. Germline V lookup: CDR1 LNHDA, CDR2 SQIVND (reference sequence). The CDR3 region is CASRPRGGQETQYF. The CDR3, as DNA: TGTGCCAGTAGACCCCGGGGGGGGCAAGAGACCCAGTACTTC. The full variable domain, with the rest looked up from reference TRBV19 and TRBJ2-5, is DGGITQSPKYLFRKEGQNVTLSCEQNLNHDAMYWYRQDPGQGLRLIYYSQIVNDFQKGDIAEGYSVSREKKESFPLTVTSAQKNPTAFYLCASRPRGGQETQYFGPGTRLLVL.

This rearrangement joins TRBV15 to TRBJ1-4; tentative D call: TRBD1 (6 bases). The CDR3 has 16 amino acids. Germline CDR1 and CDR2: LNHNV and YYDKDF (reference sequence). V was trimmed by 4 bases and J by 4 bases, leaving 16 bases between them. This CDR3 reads CATSTHLQGFNEKLFF. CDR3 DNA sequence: TGTGCCACCAGCACCCACCTCCAGGGGTTTAATGAAAAACTGTTTTTT.

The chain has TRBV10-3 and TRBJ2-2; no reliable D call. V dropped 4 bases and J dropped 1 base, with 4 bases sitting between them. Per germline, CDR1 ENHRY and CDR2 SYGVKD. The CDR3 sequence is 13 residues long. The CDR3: CAISGQNTGELFF. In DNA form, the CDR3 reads TGTGCCATCAGTGGACAGAACACCGGGGAGCTGTTTTTT.

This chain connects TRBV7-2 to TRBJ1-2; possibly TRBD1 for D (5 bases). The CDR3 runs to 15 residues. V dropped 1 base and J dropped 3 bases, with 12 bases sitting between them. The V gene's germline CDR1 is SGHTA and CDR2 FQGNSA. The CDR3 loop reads CASSLGSEGYYGYTF. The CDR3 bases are TGTGCCAGCAGCTTAGGATCGGAGGGGTACTATGGCTACACCTTC.

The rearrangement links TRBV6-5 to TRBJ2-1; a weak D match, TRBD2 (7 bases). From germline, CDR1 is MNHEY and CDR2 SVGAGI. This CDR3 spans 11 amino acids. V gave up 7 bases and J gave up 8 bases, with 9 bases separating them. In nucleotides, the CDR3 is TGTGCCAGCACGCGGGGGCATGAGCAGTTCTTC. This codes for CASTRGHEQFF.

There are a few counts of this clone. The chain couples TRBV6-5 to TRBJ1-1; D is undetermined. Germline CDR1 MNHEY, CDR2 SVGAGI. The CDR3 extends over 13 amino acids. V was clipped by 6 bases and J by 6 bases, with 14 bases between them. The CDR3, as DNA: TGTGCCAGCAGAGCGTACCGCGACTCTGAAGCTTTCTTT. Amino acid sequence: CASRAYRDSEAFF.

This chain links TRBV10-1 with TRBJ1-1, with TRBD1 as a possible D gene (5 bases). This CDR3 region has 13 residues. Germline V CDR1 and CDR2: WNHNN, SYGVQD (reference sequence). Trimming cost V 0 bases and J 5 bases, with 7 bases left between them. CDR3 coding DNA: TGCGCCAGCAGTGAGTCGGGGGGGACTGAAGCTTTCTTT. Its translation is CASSESGGTEAFF.